This T cell receptor (beta chain) was identified in a study of metastatic and nonmetastatic thyroid tumors. Overall study: Repertoires from malignant and benign thyroid patients were compared across blood and tumor or nodule tissue.

The V and J ends lost 0 bases and 4 bases respectively, with 4 bases between them. CDR3 size: 13 residues. Germline V gene lookup returns CDR1 WNHNN and CDR2 SYGVQD (reference sequence). The authors' processing: The study took CDR3 differences across clinicopathological groups and made a distant-metastasis classifier for papillary thyroid cancer from them. TCRdb re-called the PCR reads via MiXCR. TCRdb's processing, not the authors' own work, is the source of the V and J calls. The sample consists of 46,000 or so clones, under 20% of them appearing once. Sample share makes this clone medium-sized. Its target is not known. All patients were treatment-naive before thyroid surgery. Study-level points and caveats: According to reports, the diversity of TCR beta was significantly higher in malignant thyroid tumors than in benign nodules, and this held in both blood and tumor samples.

Sequenced sample: blood. The chain combines TRBV10-1 with TRBJ1-3; D is ambiguous. The TCR sequence derives from a female donor with papillary thyroid cancer or a benign thyroid nodule (not recorded which). Some clones in this sample may be carry-over from other donors' samples. Written as DNA, the CDR3 is TGCGCCAGCAGTGAGTCGCGGGGAAACACCATATATTTT. Translation gives CASSESRGNTIYF.